What follows are 11 T cell receptor beta chains derived from one specimen sequenced in a study of blood T cell repertoires in COVID-19 (dated by TCRdb to 2018 to 2021). Preparation of the library involved the immunoSEQ multiplex PCR assay. In its TCRdb copy, this immuneACCESS table keeps in-frame sequences only and misses some clones. Where compared with another copy, unresolved V genes explain less than half of these, and the others have no known cause. In all, the sample holds approximately 210,000 clones, and 70% to 85% of those were seen once. The ten largest clones capture more than 3% of the sample. The sample comprised PBMCs or T cells enriched from blood (not recorded which). Receptor source: a woman in her fifties or sixties who had recovered from COVID-19.

This clone came up a few times. The chain has TRBV19 and TRBJ2-2; possible D gene TRBD1, 6 bases. The CDR3 extends over 15 amino acids. Trimming removed 3 bases at V and 7 bases at J, with 15 bases between. CDR1 and CDR2 from the germline V gene are LNHDA and SQIVND (reference sequence). The CDR3 DNA sequence: TGTGCCAGTAGTATCAGGGGAACTAGTCGCGGGGAGCTGTTTTTT. Translation: CASSIRGTSRGELFF. Full variable domain (outside the CDR3, taken from reference TRBV19 and TRBJ2-2): DGGITQSPKYLFRKEGQNVTLSCEQNLNHDAMYWYRQDPGQGLRLIYYSQIVNDFQKGDIAEGYSVSREKKESFPLTVTSAQKNPTAFYLCASSIRGTSRGELFFGEGSRLTVL.

The gene calls are TRBV10-3 and TRBJ1-2; no definite D call. In germline, CDR1 is ENHRY, CDR2 SYGVKD. The CDR3 contains 13 residues. Trimming took off 4 bases at V and 0 bases at J, with 6 bases between the two ends. The CDR3 DNA follows: TGTGCCATCAGTGGAACAGCTAACTATGGCTACACCTTC. Its translation is CAISGTANYGYTF.

V and J are TRBV6-2 or TRBV6-3 and TRBJ1-1, with D tentatively TRBD1 (5 bases). CDR1 is MNHEY and CDR2 is SVGEGT in the germline V gene. Trimming pared 5 bases from V and 5 bases from J, leaving 6 bases between. CDR3 length: 11 amino acids. CDR3 coding DNA: TGTGCCAGCAGTAGGGGTACTGAAGCTTTCTTT. As protein: CASSRGTEAFF.

This clone occurred a few times. The CDR3 here is CSVGQGRVYGYTF. The CDR3 DNA is TGCAGCGTTGGACAGGGGAGGGTGTATGGCTACACCTTC. V gene TRBV29-1 combines with J gene TRBJ1-2; TRBD1 matches 8 bases. Losses at the gene ends were 4 bases for V and 5 bases for J; bases not matched to a gene: 6. This CDR3 spans 13 amino acids. CDR1 is SQVTM and CDR2 is ANQGSEA in the germline V gene.

The chain has TRBV7-6 and TRBJ1-6, with D uncertain. The germline V gene has CDR1 SGHVS and CDR2 FNYEAQ. The CDR3 spans 15 residues. Trimming cost V 3 bases and J 8 bases, with 14 bases left between them. The CDR3 DNA is TGTGCCAGCAGCTTGTTGCAGGAGGGAGATTCACCCCTCCACTTT. It specifies CASSLLQEGDSPLHF.

The CDR3 bases are TGTGCCAGCAGCAGCTCCGGGACAGGGGGGTCTGGCTACACCTTC. As protein: CASSSSGTGGSGYTF. J is TRBJ1-2 and V is TRBV7-9; 11 positions agree with TRBD1. After removal of 5 bases from V and 7 bases from J, the junction contained 9 bases not matched to a gene. This CDR3 contains 15 residues. Germline V gives CDR1 SEHNR, CDR2 FQNEAQ (reference sequence). Filled out from reference TRBV7-9 and TRBJ1-2, the complete variable domain reads DTGVSQNPRHKITKRGQNVTFRCDPISEHNRLYWYRQTLGQGPEFLTYFQNEAQLEKSRLLSDRFSAERPKGSFSTLEIQRTEQGDSAMYLCASSSSGTGGSGYTFGSGTRLTVV.

This clone occurred a few times. This sequence joins TRBV20-1 and TRBJ1-4, with D perhaps matching TRBD1 (6 bases). The V gene's germline CDR1 is DFQATT and CDR2 SNEGSKA (reference sequence). The germline V and J ends were trimmed by 3 bases and 6 bases, with 20 bases remaining between them. The CDR3 sequence is 16 residues long. The CDR3 DNA sequence: TGCAGTGCTAGTTCCTTCATAGGGGGGGCGGATGAAAAACTGTTTTTT. It translates to CSASSFIGGADEKLFF.

This rearrangement joins TRBV5-1 to TRBJ2-3, with TRBD1 as a possible D gene (6 bases). The CDR3 covers 14 residues. Germline CDR1 and CDR2: SGHRS and YFSETQ. Trimming left V 4 bases short and J 0 bases short, with 9 bases between. The CDR3 sequence: CASSRTESTDTQYF. In DNA, the CDR3 is TGCGCCAGCAGCCGGACAGAGAGCACAGATACGCAGTATTTT.

The rearrangement joins TRBV5-6 to TRBJ2-1; D unresolved. The CDR3 totals 12 residues. CDR1 SGHDT and CDR2 YYEEEE come from the germline V gene. V was shortened by 3 bases and J by 7 bases, with 8 bases between the two germline ends. The CDR3 region is CASSSYLNEQFF. The CDR3 region has the DNA TGTGCCAGCAGCTCCTACTTGAATGAGCAGTTCTTC.

This chain joins TRBV27 and TRBJ1-4; 7 nucleotides align to TRBD1. The junction had 8 bases not matched to a gene; V was cut back by 6 bases and J by 4 bases. Germline assignment: CDR1 MNHEY and CDR2 SMNVEV (reference sequence). The CDR3 has 15 residues. This CDR3 is CASSRARGFNEKLFF. CDR3 DNA sequence: TGTGCCAGCAGCCGTGCCAGGGGGTTTAATGAAAAACTGTTTTTT.

The V call is TRBV7-9, the J call TRBJ1-1; no definite D call. Germline-derived CDR1 and CDR2 are SEHNR and FQNEAQ (reference sequence). Trimming stripped 5 bases from V and 1 base from J, with 11 bases between. This CDR3 region has 14 residues. DNA for the CDR3: TGTGCCAGCAGCACCGGACGGGAGAACACTGAAGCTTTCTTT. Translating gives CASSTGRENTEAFF. The variable domain in full, with the rest retrieved from reference TRBV7-9 and TRBJ1-1, is DTGVSQNPRHKITKRGQNVTFRCDPISEHNRLYWYRQTLGQGPEFLTYFQNEAQLEKSRLLSDRFSAERPKGSFSTLEIQRTEQGDSAMYLCASSTGRENTEAFFGQGTRLTVV.